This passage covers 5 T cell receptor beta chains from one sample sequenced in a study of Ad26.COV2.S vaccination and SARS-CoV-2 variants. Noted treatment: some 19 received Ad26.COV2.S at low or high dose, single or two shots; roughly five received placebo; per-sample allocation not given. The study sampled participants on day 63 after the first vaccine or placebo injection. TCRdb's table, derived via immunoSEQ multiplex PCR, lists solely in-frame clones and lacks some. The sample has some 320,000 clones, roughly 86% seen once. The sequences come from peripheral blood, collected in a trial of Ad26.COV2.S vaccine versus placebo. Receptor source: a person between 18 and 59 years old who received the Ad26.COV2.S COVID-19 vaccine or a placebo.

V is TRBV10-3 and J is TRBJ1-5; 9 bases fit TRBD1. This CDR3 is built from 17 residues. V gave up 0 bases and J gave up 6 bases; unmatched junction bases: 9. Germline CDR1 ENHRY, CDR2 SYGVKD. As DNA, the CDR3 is TGTGCCATCAGTGAGTCCGTATACCGGGACAGGGTTCAGCCCCAGCATTTT. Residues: CAISESVYRDRVQPQHF.

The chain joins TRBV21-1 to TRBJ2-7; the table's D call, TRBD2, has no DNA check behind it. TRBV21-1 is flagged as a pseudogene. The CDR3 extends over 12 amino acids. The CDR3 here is CASSKFVGEQYF. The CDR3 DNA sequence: TGTGCCAGCAGCAAATTCGTCGGCGAGCAGTACTTC.

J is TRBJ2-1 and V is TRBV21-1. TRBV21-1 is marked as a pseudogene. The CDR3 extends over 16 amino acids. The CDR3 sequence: CASSNWGRPELREQFF. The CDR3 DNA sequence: TGTGCCAGCAGCAACTGGGGACGCCCGGAGTTGCGGGAGCAGTTCTTC.

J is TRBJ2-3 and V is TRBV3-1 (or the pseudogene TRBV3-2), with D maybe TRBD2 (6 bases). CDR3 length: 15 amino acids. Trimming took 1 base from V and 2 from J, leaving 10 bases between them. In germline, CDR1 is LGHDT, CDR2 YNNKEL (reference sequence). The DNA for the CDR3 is TGTGCCAGCAGCCAAGGACTAGTTGCCACAGATACGCAGTATTTT. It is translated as CASSQGLVATDTQYF.

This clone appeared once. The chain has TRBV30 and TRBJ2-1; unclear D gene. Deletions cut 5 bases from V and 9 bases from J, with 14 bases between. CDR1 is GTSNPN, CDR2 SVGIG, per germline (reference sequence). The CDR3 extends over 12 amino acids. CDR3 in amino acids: CAWEFGSLEQFF. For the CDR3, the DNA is TGTGCCTGGGAATTTGGGTCGCTTGAGCAGTTCTTC.